This TCR beta chain was obtained from a study of spatial heterogeneity in lung cancer. This CDR3 has 15 residues. With 1 base clipped from V and 12 bases from J, the junction kept 9 bases outside the gene matches. The V gene's germline CDR1 is SGHTA and CDR2 FQGNSA. This clonotype was detected many times. This beta chain lies outside the target of a library built for alpha chains; its clone size means little. The time point was: sample taken at primary tumor resection. Whole RNA was taken from tumor, nontumor lung or frozen PBMC; it was then sequenced unsorted. TCRdb re-analysed the 5' RACE reads in MiXCR, keeping a single row per CDR3 protein. The data hold about 13,000 distinct CDR3 sequences, with roughly 5% observed a single time.

This chain joins TRBV7-2 and TRBJ2-1, with 10 bases aligning to TRBD1. Sequencing was performed on lung tumor tissue, taken at surgery. This receptor was taken from a human donor with early-stage non-small cell lung cancer. CDR3 amino acids: CASSLGGTGDPWQFF. The CDR3 coding sequence is TGTGCCAGCAGCTTAGGAGGGACAGGGGACCCGTGGCAGTTCTTC.